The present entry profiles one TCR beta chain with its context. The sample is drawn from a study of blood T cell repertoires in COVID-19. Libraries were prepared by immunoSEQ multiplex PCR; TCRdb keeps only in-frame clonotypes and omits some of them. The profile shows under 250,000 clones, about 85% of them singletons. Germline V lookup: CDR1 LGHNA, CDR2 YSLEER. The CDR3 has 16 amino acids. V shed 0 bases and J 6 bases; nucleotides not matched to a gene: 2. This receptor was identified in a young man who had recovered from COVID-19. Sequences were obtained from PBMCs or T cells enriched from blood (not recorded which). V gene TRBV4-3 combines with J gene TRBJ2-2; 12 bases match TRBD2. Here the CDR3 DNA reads TGCGCCAGCAGCCAAGACCTAGCGGGGGGGGCCGGGGAGCTGTTTTTT. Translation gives CASSQDLAGGAGELFF.